These 28 T cell receptor beta chains were sequenced from one sample in a study of blood T cells in healthy people across ages. Through a sample-barcoded 5' primer and a J-beta primer mix, a second PCR was run for 7 to 11 cycles. TCRdb re-called the 5' RACE reads through MiXCR, storing one row per CDR3 protein. The table includes some 730,000 distinct CDR3 sequences, 22% detected once. Sequencing used blood. These receptors all stem from a man in his sixties or seventies in good health.

The CDR3 DNA follows: TGCAGCTACCTGGGGGCGGGAGGGCCTGGCATAGATACGCAGTATTTT. It yields the protein CSYLGAGGPGIDTQYF. This rearrangement joins TRBV20-1 to TRBJ2-3; 9 nucleotides align to TRBD2. This CDR3 is built from 16 residues. The V gene's germline CDR1 is DFQATT and CDR2 SNEGSKA (reference sequence).

This chain joins TRBV25-1 and TRBJ2-3, with D possibly TRBD1 on 5 matching bases. The V end was cut by 8 bases, the J end by 2 bases, with 11 bases between. This CDR3 region has 13 residues. Germline-derived CDR1 and CDR2 are MGHDK and SYGVNS. DNA of the CDR3: TGTGCCAGCCCGACAGAGCTCACAGATACGCAGTATTTT. It translates to CASPTELTDTQYF. The full variable domain, its missing parts supplied by reference TRBV25-1 and TRBJ2-3, is EADIYQTPRYLVIGTGKKITLECSQTMGHDKMYWYQQDPGMELHLIHYSYGVNSTEKGDLSSESTVSRIRTEHFPLTLESARPSHTSQYLCASPTELTDTQYFGPGTRLTVL.

This chain joins TRBV29-1 and TRBJ2-7, with D possibly matching TRBD1 (6 bases). Per the germline V gene, CDR1 is SQVTM and CDR2 is ANQGSEA. The CDR3 loop spans 13 amino acids. Trimming took 5 bases from V and 5 from J, leaving 16 bases between them. Here the CDR3 DNA reads TGCAGCGTTCGGGGACAACCCTTGGACGAGCAGTACTTC. Protein sequence: CSVRGQPLDEQYF.

In this sample, this clonotype turned up many times. This sequence joins TRBV6-7 and TRBJ2-5, with a possible D match to TRBD1 (6 bases). TRBV6-7 is identified as an open reading frame with a role that is uncertain. This CDR3 contains 14 residues. V lost 3 bases and J 6 bases, leaving 14 bases between the germline ends. The CDR3 nucleotides are TGTGCCAGCAGTTATTTCAGCAGGGGAAAGACCCAGTACTTC. Protein sequence: CASSYFSRGKTQYF.

The chain employs TRBV4-1 and TRBJ2-1, with 8 bases lining up with TRBD2. Per the germline V gene, CDR1 is MGHRA and CDR2 is YSYEKL. CDR3 length: 15 amino acids. J was trimmed by 8 bases and V by 1 base; bases with no gene match: 7. CDR3: CASSQAGTRGYEQFF. CDR3 bases: TGCGCCAGCAGCCAAGCCGGGACTAGGGGCTATGAGCAGTTCTTC.

The chain joins TRBV5-1 to TRBJ2-3, with 8 bases identical to TRBD2. The V and J ends lost 4 bases and 11 bases, in that order; junction bases with no gene match: 15. Germline values: CDR1 SGHRS, CDR2 YFSETQ. This CDR3 contains 15 residues. CDR3: CASSPWGGAGGMQYF. The CDR3, as DNA: TGCGCCAGCAGCCCCTGGGGGGGCGCGGGGGGAATGCAGTATTTT.

This clonotype was seen only a few times. The chain is built from TRBV7-2 and TRBJ2-2; a possible D gene is TRBD2 (6 bases). This CDR3 is 17 amino acids long. The germline V gene has CDR1 SGHTA and CDR2 FQGNSA. Trimming removed 2 bases at V and 2 bases at J, with 15 bases between. In nucleotides, the CDR3 is TGTGCCAGCAGCTTACGGGGCGGGGCGAGTAACACCGGGGAGCTGTTTTTT. Protein product: CASSLRGGASNTGELFF.

This clonotype was observed once. The chain couples TRBV20-1 to TRBJ2-3, with 9 bases lining up with TRBD2. Trimming removed 3 bases from V and 10 bases from J; junction bases left unmatched: 11. The CDR3 loop spans 14 amino acids. Germline V gene lookup returns CDR1 DFQATT and CDR2 SNEGSKA (reference sequence). CDR3 bases: TGCAGTGCTAGTAGGGCGGGAGGGGCAACAGCGCAGTATTTT. Its protein is CSASRAGGATAQYF.

This clonotype appeared a few times. The V call is TRBV13, the J call TRBJ2-5; the D is unclear. The V end lost 5 bases, the J end lost 1 base, and 11 bases lay between the germline ends. Germline V gives CDR1 PRHDT, CDR2 FYEKMQ (reference sequence). This CDR3 spans 14 amino acids. CDR3 region: CASSEPGLQETQYF. The CDR3 DNA is TGTGCCAGCAGCGAACCGGGTCTCCAAGAGACCCAGTACTTC.

This clonotype was seen a handful of times. The V call is TRBV7-9, the J call TRBJ1-4; TRBD1 might be the D (5 bases). This CDR3 contains 12 residues. The germline V gene has CDR1 SEHNR and CDR2 FQNEAQ (reference sequence). The V end lost 5 bases, the J end lost 16 bases, and 17 bases lay between the germline ends. The CDR3 loop reads CASSGDNRIQFF. The CDR3 coding sequence is TGTGCCAGCAGCGGAGACAACAGGATTCAGTTTTTT.

There are a few counts of this clonotype. The J gene is TRBJ2-1, the V gene TRBV29-1; 12 nucleotides match TRBD2. The CDR3 consists of 14 residues. After removal of 7 bases from V and 6 bases from J, the junction contained 7 bases not matched to a gene. The V gene's germline CDR1 is SQVTM and CDR2 ANQGSEA. This chain's CDR3 is CSATVLAGGNEQFF. The DNA of the CDR3 is TGCAGCGCAACTGTACTAGCGGGAGGCAATGAGCAGTTCTTC.

This clonotype was observed a few times. This sequence joins TRBV6-6 and TRBJ2-1, with a possible D match to TRBD2 (5 bases). The J call could be wrong; TRBJ2-5 is a better fit for the DNA end. The germline CDR1 and CDR2 sequences are MNHNY and SVGAGI (reference sequence). The CDR3 sequence is 13 residues long. CDR3 sequence (DNA): TGTGCCAGCAGTTACAGTGCGGGAGAGACCCAGTACTTC. Translation gives CASSYSAGETQYF.

About this clonotype itself: The missing conserved phenylalanine or tryptophan at the end of this CDR3 makes a read error likely. The gene calls are TRBV3-1 and TRBJ2-4; D is unclear. The CDR3 is made up of 15 amino acids. The germline V and J ends were trimmed by 0 bases and 2 bases, with 8 bases remaining between them. Per germline, CDR1 LGHDT and CDR2 YNNKEL (reference sequence). CDR3 DNA: TGTGCCAGCAGCCAAGACTTACAGTCCAAAAACATTCAGTACTGC. Encoded protein: CASSQDLQSKNIQYC.

The chain joins TRBV20-1 to TRBJ2-5; D gene unclear. The germline V gene encodes CDR1 DFQATT and CDR2 SNEGSKA (reference sequence). CDR3 length equals 15 residues. Trimming stripped 3 bases from V and 4 bases from J, with 18 bases between. CDR3 in amino acids: CSARPGVLGGETQYF. Written as DNA, the CDR3 is TGCAGTGCTAGGCCCGGCGTATTAGGTGGAGAGACCCAGTACTTC.

This clonotype has ten or more counts. The chain recombines TRBV10-3 with TRBJ1-5; tentative D call: TRBD1 (5 bases). Trimming left V 6 bases short and J 6 bases short, with 18 bases between. The germline CDR1 and CDR2 sequences are ENHRY and SYGVKD. This CDR3 region has 15 residues. In nucleotides, the CDR3 is TGTGCCATCAGCGGTTCCCAGGGATCGGGTCAGCCCCAGCATTTT. This sequence encodes CAISGSQGSGQPQHF.

V usage is TRBV3-1 and J usage is TRBJ2-7; D may be TRBD2 (5 bases). The J call may not be correct, given that the DNA end is closer to TRBJ2-5. The CDR3 extends over 15 amino acids. CDR1 and CDR2 (germline): LGHDT, YNNKEL (reference sequence). CDR3 DNA sequence: TGTGCCAGCAGCCAAGTAGTCACGGGAACCGAGACCCAGTACTTC. Translating gives CASSQVVTGTETQYF.

This clonotype was counted between two and nine times. V usage is TRBV20-1 and J usage is TRBJ2-2; perhaps TRBD2 as D (5 bases). CDR3 length: 16 residues. Germline V CDR1 and CDR2: DFQATT, SNEGSKA (reference sequence). V was shortened by 0 bases and J by 0 bases, with 11 bases between the two germline ends. CDR3 DNA sequence: TGCAGTGCTAGAGAGGCGGGCGGCGCGAACACCGGGGAGCTGTTTTTT. This translates into CSAREAGGANTGELFF.

The V call is TRBV7-9, the J call TRBJ2-5; the D gene is possibly TRBD2 (6 bases). The end of the DNA is better explained by TRBJ2-1, so the J call may be wrong. The CDR3 runs to 14 residues. The germline V gene encodes CDR1 SEHNR and CDR2 FQNEAQ (reference sequence). The CDR3 DNA reads TGTGCCAGCAGCCTCGCGGGATTCTTCGATGAGCAGTTCTTC. Translated: CASSLAGFFDEQFF.

This clonotype has only a few counts. V is TRBV24-1 and J is TRBJ2-5; no definite D call. With the DNA end fitting TRBJ2-1 better, the J assignment may be wrong. Germline CDR1 KGHDR, CDR2 SFDVKD. The CDR3 runs to 13 residues. DNA of the CDR3: TGTGCCACCTCGAGTGTGGCCTACAATGAGCAGTTCTTC. Its translation: CATSSVAYNEQFF.

There are many counts of this clonotype. The chain is built from TRBV9 and TRBJ2-3; maybe TRBD2 (6 bases). Germline CDR1 SGDLS, CDR2 YYNGEE. Deletions cut 3 bases from V and 0 bases from J, with 8 bases between. There are 14 residues in the CDR3. The CDR3: CASSGGVSTDTQYF. The CDR3 DNA sequence: TGTGCCAGCAGCGGGGGGGTTAGCACAGATACGCAGTATTTT. The entire variable domain, with the rest obtained from reference TRBV9 and TRBJ2-3, is as follows: DSGVTQTPKHLITATGQRVTLRCSPRSGDLSVYWYQQSLDQGLQFLIQYYNGEERAKGNILERFSAQQFPDLHSELNLSSLELGDSALYFCASSGGVSTDTQYFGPGTRLTVL.

A few counts support this clonotype. CDR3 DNA sequence: TGTGCCAGCAGCTCTGCCCTCCTAGGGGCTGGCGGCACAGATACGCAGTATTTT. Its protein is CASSSALLGAGGTDTQYF. The rearrangement links TRBV12-3 or TRBV12-4 to TRBJ2-3; D perhaps matches TRBD1 (5 bases). V was clipped by 6 bases and J by 1 base, with 23 bases between them. The CDR3 runs to 18 residues.

The chain's CDR3 is CASSYTSGSYEQYV. The CDR3 DNA sequence: TGTGCCAGCAGTTATACGAGCGGGAGCTACGAGCAGTACGTC. The rearrangement joins TRBV6-6 to TRBJ2-1, with 8 bases lining up with TRBD2. The J call may be incorrect, as the DNA end agrees better with TRBJ2-7. Germline loops: CDR1 MNHNY, CDR2 SVGAGI (reference sequence). CDR3 size: 14 residues.

Comments on this clonotype: One junction end does not reproduce the germline sequence, and a read error may be involved. V is TRBV20-1 and J is TRBJ2-3, with unresolved D. Looked up from germline, CDR1 is DFQATT and CDR2 is SNEGSKA (reference sequence). CDR3 length: 8 amino acids. For the CDR3, the DNA is TGTGTGACAGATACGCAGTATTTT. Encoded protein: CVTDTQYF.

V is TRBV7-2 and J is TRBJ2-5; D unclear. Germline CDR1 reads SGHTA; CDR2 reads FQGNSA. V gave up 0 bases and J gave up 1 base, with 12 bases separating them. The length of the CDR3 is 16 residues. CDR3 nucleotides: TGTGCCAGCAGCTTAGCCCCGGCACGAGCCCAAGAGACCCAGTACTTC. As protein: CASSLAPARAQETQYF.

This clonotype appeared a few times. This chain joins TRBV24-1 and TRBJ2-5; perhaps TRBD1 as D (6 bases). Trimming shortened V by 8 bases and J by 0 bases, and 12 bases separated the two germline ends. Germline assignment: CDR1 KGHDR and CDR2 SFDVKD. This CDR3 comprises 14 residues. CDR3 loop: CATTSGTNQETQYF. The CDR3 DNA follows: TGTGCCACCACATCCGGGACAAACCAAGAGACCCAGTACTTC.

The rearrangement uses TRBV4-3 and TRBJ2-5; no definite D call. This CDR3 has 13 amino acids. Germline CDR1 and CDR2: LGHNA and YSLEER. V was pared by 3 bases and J by 3 bases, with 8 bases between. The CDR3 loop reads CASSQTIKETQYF. DNA of the CDR3: TGCGCCAGCAGCCAGACGATAAAAGAGACCCAGTACTTC.

This clonotype was observed a handful of times. The rearrangement uses TRBV5-1 and TRBJ2-3; no clear D gene. V lost 0 bases, J lost 6 bases, and 8 bases lay in between. This CDR3 contains 13 residues. Germline V gene lookup returns CDR1 SGHRS and CDR2 YFSETQ. This CDR3 reads CASSLESSDTQYF. The CDR3 region has the DNA TGCGCCAGCAGCTTGGAATCCTCCGATACGCAGTATTTT. Together with reference TRBV5-1 and TRBJ2-3, the CDR3 gives the full variable domain: KAGVTQTPRYLIKTRGQQVTLSCSPISGHRSVSWYQQTPGQGLQFLFEYFSETQRNKGNFPGRFSGRQFSNSRSEMNVSTLELGDSALYLCASSLESSDTQYFGPGTRLTVL.

The chain is built from TRBV29-1 and TRBJ1-1, with TRBD1 matching 11 bases. V trimming: 6 bases; J trimming: 5 bases; junction bases outside the gene matches: 5. CDR1 is SQVTM, CDR2 ANQGSEA, per germline. The CDR3 totals 13 residues. The CDR3 protein is CSVRTGGRTEAFF. CDR3 DNA sequence: TGCAGCGTCCGGACAGGGGGCCGGACTGAAGCTTTCTTT.